This paragraph covers one T cell receptor (beta chain) sequence. The antigen remains undetermined. The treatment was: about 20 received Ad26.COV2.S at low or high dose, single or two shots; 5 received placebo; per-sample allocation not given. Collection of samples fell on day 63 after the first vaccine or placebo injection. Within Boston, the person who donated was an adult of 18-55 years. This sample is drawn from a study of Ad26.COV2.S vaccination and SARS-CoV-2 variants. For the study at large: Of the COV1001 trial arms, the Ad26.COV2.S arm included the donor. Study-level results: Greater spike-specific TCR breadth was seen in vaccine recipients than in placebo recipients.

Trimming left V 5 bases short and J 0 bases short, with 10 bases between. CDR1 and CDR2 (germline): MDHEN, SYDVKM. This CDR3 has 14 residues. The data were produced by immunoSEQ multiplex PCR, yet TCRdb's version contains in-frame clones alone and is incomplete. The data contain some 400,000 clones, about 91% of them singletons. The rearrangement uses TRBV28 and TRBJ1-2; D is undetermined. The specimen was peripheral blood, collected in a trial of Ad26.COV2.S vaccine versus placebo. This TCR came from a person aged 18 to 65 who received the Ad26.COV2.S COVID-19 vaccine or a placebo. This CDR3 reads CASSANYANYGYTF. The CDR3 DNA is TGTGCCAGCAGTGCAAATTACGCTAACTATGGCTACACCTTC.